This T cell receptor beta chain derives from a study of CD8+ T cells in alopecia areata. The study's findings and limits: Unlike in mice, where it was clearer, TCR sharing across patients was less clear, possibly HLA-related. Scalp sequencing captures resident alphabeta T cells of normal skin too.

The authors extracted RNA and reverse transcribed it into cDNA as the sequencing template. Measured with immunoSEQ multiplex PCR; TCRdb has only the in-frame clones, and not every one. This sample has over 90,000 clones, with approximately 52% found just once. On this clone: Antigen: not known.

CDR1 and CDR2 (germline): MNHEY, SMNVEV (reference sequence). V was clipped by 3 bases and J by 2 bases, with 10 bases between them. The CDR3 totals 14 residues. Input material: CD4+ T cells sorted from blood. This sequence originates from a human donor in good health. The chain employs TRBV27 and TRBJ2-5; D unclear. Written as DNA, the CDR3 is TGTGCCAGCAGTTTCCGGGCAGGACAAGAGACCCAGTACTTC. This codes for CASSFRAGQETQYF.